This T cell receptor beta chain was recovered during a study of Ad26.COV2.S vaccination and SARS-CoV-2 variants. The overall study: The authors gave Ad26.COV2.S intramuscularly, either once or twice 56 days apart. Whole-study results and caveats: Substantial breadth in spike-specific CD8+ and CD4+ T cell responses was reportedly seen after vaccination.

TCRdb's table, derived via immunoSEQ multiplex PCR, lists solely in-frame clones and lacks some. This table has some 460,000 clones, 80% to 90% appearing once. V was clipped by 2 bases and J by 6 bases, with 3 bases between them. From germline, CDR1 is LNHDA and CDR2 SQIVND (reference sequence). The CDR3 covers 11 residues. As regards this clone: Its target is not known.

Treatment specified: around 19 received Ad26.COV2.S at low or high dose, single or two shots; 5 received placebo; per-sample allocation not given. At day 63 after the first vaccine or placebo injection, samples were drawn. The gene calls are TRBV19 and TRBJ2-3; unclear D gene. Source: peripheral blood, taken in a trial of Ad26.COV2.S vaccine versus placebo. This receptor was taken from a person aged 18 to 65 who received the Ad26.COV2.S COVID-19 vaccine or a placebo. CDR3 sequence: CASSILDTQYF. DNA of the CDR3: TGTGCCAGTAGTATATTGGATACGCAGTATTTT.